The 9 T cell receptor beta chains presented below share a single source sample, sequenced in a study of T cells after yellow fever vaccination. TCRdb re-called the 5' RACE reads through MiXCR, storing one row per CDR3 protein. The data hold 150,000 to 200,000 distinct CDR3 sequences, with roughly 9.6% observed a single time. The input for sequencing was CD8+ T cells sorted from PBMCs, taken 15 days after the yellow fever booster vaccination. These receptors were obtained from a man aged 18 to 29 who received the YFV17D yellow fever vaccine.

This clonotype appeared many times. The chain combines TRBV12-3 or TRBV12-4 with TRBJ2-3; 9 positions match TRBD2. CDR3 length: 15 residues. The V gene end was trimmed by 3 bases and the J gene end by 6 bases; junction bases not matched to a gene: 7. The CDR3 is CASSLGGGVSDTQYF. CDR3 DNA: TGTGCCAGCAGTTTGGGCGGGGGGGTTTCGGATACGCAGTATTTT.

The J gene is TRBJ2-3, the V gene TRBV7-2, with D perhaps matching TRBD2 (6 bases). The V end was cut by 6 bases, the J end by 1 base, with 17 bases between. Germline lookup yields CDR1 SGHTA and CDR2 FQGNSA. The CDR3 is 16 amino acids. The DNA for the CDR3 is TGTGCCAGCAGTTCACCCCGGGACTCGGGCACAGATACGCAGTATTTT. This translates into CASSSPRDSGTDTQYF. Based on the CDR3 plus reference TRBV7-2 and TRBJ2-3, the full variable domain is GAGVSQSPSNKVTEKGKDVELRCDPISGHTALYWYRQSLGQGLEFLIYFQGNSAPDKSGLPSDRFSAERTGGSVSTLTIQRTQQEDSAVYLCASSSPRDSGTDTQYFGPGTRLTVL.

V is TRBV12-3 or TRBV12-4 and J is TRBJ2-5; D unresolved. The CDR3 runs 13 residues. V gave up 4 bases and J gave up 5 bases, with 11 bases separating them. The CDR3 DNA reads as TGTGCCAGCAGTTCACTTCCCCGCGAGACCCAGTACTTC. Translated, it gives CASSSLPRETQYF.

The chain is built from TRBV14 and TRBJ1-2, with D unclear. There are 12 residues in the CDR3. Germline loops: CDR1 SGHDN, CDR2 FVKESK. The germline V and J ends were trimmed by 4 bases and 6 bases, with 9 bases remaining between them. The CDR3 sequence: CASSPGRNGYTF. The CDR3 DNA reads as TGTGCCAGCAGCCCCGGACGGAATGGCTACACCTTC.

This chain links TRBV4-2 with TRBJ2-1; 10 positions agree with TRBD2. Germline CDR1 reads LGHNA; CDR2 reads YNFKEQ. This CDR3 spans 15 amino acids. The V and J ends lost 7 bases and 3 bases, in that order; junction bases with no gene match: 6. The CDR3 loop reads CASTLAGDIYNEQFF. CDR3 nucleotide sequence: TGTGCCAGCACCCTAGCGGGGGACATCTACAATGAGCAGTTCTTC.

The CDR3 nucleotides read TGTGCCAGCAGCGTAGGCCCGACAGTGAACACTGAAGCTTTCTTT. Protein: CASSVGPTVNTEAFF. V gene TRBV9 combines with J gene TRBJ1-1; D perhaps matches TRBD1 (5 bases). CDR3 length: 15 residues. Germline loops: CDR1 SGDLS, CDR2 YYNGEE. Deletions cut 0 bases from V and 0 bases from J, with 9 bases between. Filled out from reference TRBV9 and TRBJ1-1, the complete variable domain reads DSGVTQTPKHLITATGQRVTLRCSPRSGDLSVYWYQQSLDQGLQFLIQYYNGEERAKGNILERFSAQQFPDLHSELNLSSLELGDSALYFCASSVGPTVNTEAFFGQGTRLTVV.

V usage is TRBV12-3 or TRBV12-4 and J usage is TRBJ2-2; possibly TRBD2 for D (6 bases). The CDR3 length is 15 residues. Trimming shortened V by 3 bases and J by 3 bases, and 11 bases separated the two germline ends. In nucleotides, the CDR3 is TGTGCCAGCAGTTTCGGGCGGGGCTACACCGGGGAGCTGTTTTTT. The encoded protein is CASSFGRGYTGELFF.

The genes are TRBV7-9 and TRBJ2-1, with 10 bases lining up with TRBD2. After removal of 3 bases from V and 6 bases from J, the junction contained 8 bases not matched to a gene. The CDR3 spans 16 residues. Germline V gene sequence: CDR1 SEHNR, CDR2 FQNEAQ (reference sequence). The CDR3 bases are TGTGCCAGCAGCTTCTCCCTAGCGGGGGTGGCCAATGAGCAGTTCTTC. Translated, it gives CASSFSLAGVANEQFF.

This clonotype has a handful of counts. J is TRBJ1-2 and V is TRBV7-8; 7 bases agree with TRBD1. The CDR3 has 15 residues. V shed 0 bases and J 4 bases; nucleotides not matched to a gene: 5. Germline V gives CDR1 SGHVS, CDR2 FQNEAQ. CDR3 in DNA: TGTGCCAGCAGCTTAGCGGCAGGGGGTTCCTATGGCTACACCTTC. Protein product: CASSLAAGGSYGYTF.